The T cell receptor (beta chain) described here comes from a study of T-cell memory formation after mild COVID-19. Per the germline V gene, CDR1 is SGHRS and CDR2 is YFSETQ. V lost 4 bases to trimming and J lost 1 base, with 14 bases between them. The CDR3 is 15 amino acids. Using its own MiXCR run on the 5' RACE reads, TCRdb lists one record per CDR3 protein. The sample includes approximately 200,000 distinct CDR3 sequences, 16% of them seen just once. The chain recombines TRBV5-1 with TRBJ2-5; D might be TRBD1 or TRBD2, each matching 5 bases. The sequence was collected from an adult woman who had mild COVID-19 (a few samples of this study predate the infection). Cell type and time point are not known. Specimen: PBMCs or a T cell subset sorted from them (not recorded which). CDR3 DNA sequence: TGCGCCAGCAGCGAGGGACCGCAGATCCAAGAGACCCAGTACTTC. Protein: CASSEGPQIQETQYF.